This T cell receptor (beta chain) was found in a study of cytomegalovirus exposure and HLA in healthy donors. For the study at large: There were about 85 million unique TCRs (from HLA-typed donors) in an early data release. The Caucasian-associated ancestry cluster held roughly 84% of roughly 370 genotyped donors.

CDR3 length: 16 residues. The germline CDR1 and CDR2 sequences are MNHNY and SVGAGI (reference sequence). After removal of 6 bases from V and 2 bases from J, the junction contained 8 bases not matched to a gene. Use of 60 Vbeta and 13 Jbeta primers characterized the PCR. Libraries were prepared by immunoSEQ multiplex PCR; TCRdb keeps only in-frame clonotypes and omits some of them. This table lists 100,000 to 150,000 clones. Everyone who donated was a healthy bone marrow donor. Sequencing was performed on PBMCs. The TCR comes from a young man in good health and CMV-seronegative. The chain joins TRBV6-6 to TRBJ2-7; 12 nucleotides match TRBD2. Here the CDR3 DNA reads TGTGCCAGCAGGTTCGGACTAGCGGGACCCCCCTACGAGCAGTACTTC. Translation: CASRFGLAGPPYEQYF.